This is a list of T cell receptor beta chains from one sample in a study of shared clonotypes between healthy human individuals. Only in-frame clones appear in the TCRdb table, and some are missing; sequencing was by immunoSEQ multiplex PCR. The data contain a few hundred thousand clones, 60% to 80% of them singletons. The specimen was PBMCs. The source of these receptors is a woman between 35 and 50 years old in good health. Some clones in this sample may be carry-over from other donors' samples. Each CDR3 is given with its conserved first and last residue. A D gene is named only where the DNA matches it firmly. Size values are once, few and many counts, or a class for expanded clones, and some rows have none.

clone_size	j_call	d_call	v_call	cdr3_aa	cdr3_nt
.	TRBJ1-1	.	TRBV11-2	CASSSFLGGNTEAFF	TGTGCCAGCAGCTCCTTCCTCGGGGGGAACACTGAAGCTTTCTTT
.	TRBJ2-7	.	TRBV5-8	CASSLEFGQGGYEQYF	TGTGCCAGCAGCTTGGAATTTGGGCAGGGCGGCTACGAGCAGTACTTC
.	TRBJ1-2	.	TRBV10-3	CAISESAADYGYTF	TGTGCCATCAGTGAGTCGGCAGCAGATTATGGCTACACCTTC
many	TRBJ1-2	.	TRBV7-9	CASSLVGRGYTF	TGTGCCAGCAGCTTAGTTGGACGTGGCTACACCTTC
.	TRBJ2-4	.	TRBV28	CASSLGGPLHIQYF	TGTGCCAGCAGTTTAGGGGGTCCGCTACACATTCAGTACTTC
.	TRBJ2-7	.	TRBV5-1	CASSLSGPTSYEQYF	TGCGCCAGCAGCTTGTCGGGACCCACCTCCTACGAGCAGTACTTC
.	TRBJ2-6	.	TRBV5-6	CASSLTGYGANVLTF	TGTGCCAGCAGCTTGACAGGGTACGGGGCCAACGTCCTGACTTTC
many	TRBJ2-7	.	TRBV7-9	CASSSTSGRWYYEQYF	TGTGCCAGCAGCTCCACCTCAGGGCGGTGGTACTACGAGCAGTACTTC
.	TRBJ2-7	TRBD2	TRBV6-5	CASSSSGGLGYEQYF	TGTGCCAGCAGTTCTAGCGGGGGGCTGGGGTACGAGCAGTACTTC
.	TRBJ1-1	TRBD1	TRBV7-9	CASSPQGKQGGWKAFF	TGTGCCAGCAGCCCTCAAGGCAAACAGGGGGGATGGAAAGCTTTCTTT
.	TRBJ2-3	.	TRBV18	CASSPGSTDTQYF	TGTGCCAGCTCACCAGGGTCCACAGATACGCAGTATTTT
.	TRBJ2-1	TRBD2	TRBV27	CASSGIGTRVIDEQFF	TGTGCCAGCAGTGGAATCGGGACTAGAGTGATCGATGAGCAGTTCTTC
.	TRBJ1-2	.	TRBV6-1	CASSLTVNYGYTF	TGTGCCAGCAGTTTGACAGTAAACTATGGCTACACCTTC
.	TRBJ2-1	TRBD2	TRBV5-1	CASSLGYSGLDNEQFF	TGCGCCAGCAGCTTGGGATATAGCGGGCTTGACAATGAGCAGTTCTTC
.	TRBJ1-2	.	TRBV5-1	CASSFLGGDYGHTF	TGCGCCAGCAGCTTTCTCGGGGGAGACTATGGCCACACCTTC
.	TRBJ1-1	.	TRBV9	CASSANIGITEAFF	TGTGCCAGCAGCGCGAATATTGGCATCACTGAAGCTTTCTTT
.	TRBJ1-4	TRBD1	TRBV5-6	CASSPQGVGKLFF	TGTGCCAGCAGCCCACAGGGGGTCGGAAAACTGTTTTTT
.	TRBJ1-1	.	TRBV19	CASGTLEGIEAFF	TGTGCCAGTGGGACTTTGGAGGGGATTGAAGCTTTCTTT
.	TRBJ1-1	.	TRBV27	CASSFSVYMNTEAFF	TGTGCCAGCAGTTTTTCAGTGTACATGAACACTGAAGCTTTCTTT
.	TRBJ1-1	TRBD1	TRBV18	CASSPQGARNTEAFF	TGTGCCAGCTCACCACAGGGGGCGAGGAATACTGAAGCTTTCTTT
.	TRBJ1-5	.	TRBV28	CASSFNTGFSQPQHF	TGTGCCAGCAGTTTCAATACAGGTTTCAGTCAGCCCCAGCATTTT
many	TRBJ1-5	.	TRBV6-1	CASSGAPDVQPQHF	TGTGCCAGCAGTGGAGCGCCGGACGTTCAGCCCCAGCATTTT
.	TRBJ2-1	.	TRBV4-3	CASSQAMGLEQFF	TGCGCCAGCAGCCAAGCTATGGGTTTGGAGCAGTTCTTC
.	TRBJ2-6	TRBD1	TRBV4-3	CASSTGESSGANVLTF	TGCGCCAGCTCGACAGGGGAGAGCTCTGGGGCCAACGTCCTGACTTTC
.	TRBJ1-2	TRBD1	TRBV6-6	CASSWTGNYGYTF	TGTGCCAGCAGCTGGACAGGGAACTATGGCTACACCTTC
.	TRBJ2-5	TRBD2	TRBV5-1	CASSHGTTEETQYF	TGCGCCAGCAGCCACGGGACTACTGAAGAGACCCAGTACTTC
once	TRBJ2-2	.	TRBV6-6	CASTPQSNTGELFF	TGTGCCAGCACCCCTCAATCGAACACCGGGGAGCTGTTTTTT
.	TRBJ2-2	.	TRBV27	CASRGGELFF	TGTGCCTCCAGGGGCGGGGAGCTGTTTTTT
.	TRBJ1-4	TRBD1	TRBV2	CASSVQGANEKLFF	TGTGCCAGCAGTGTACAGGGGGCTAATGAAAAACTGTTTTTT
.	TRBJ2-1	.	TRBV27	CASSFWQGHNEQFF	TGTGCCAGCAGTTTCTGGCAGGGCCACAATGAGCAGTTCTTC
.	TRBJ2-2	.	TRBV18	CASSTGGMNTGELFF	TGTGCCAGCTCAACTGGCGGGATGAACACCGGGGAGCTGTTTTTT
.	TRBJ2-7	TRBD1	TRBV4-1	CASSQGTGAFSYEQYF	TGCGCCAGCAGCCAGGGAACAGGGGCCTTTTCCTACGAGCAGTACTTC
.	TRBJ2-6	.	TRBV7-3	CASSRLVPSGANVLTF	TGTGCCAGCAGCAGACTAGTTCCCTCTGGGGCCAACGTCCTGACTTTC
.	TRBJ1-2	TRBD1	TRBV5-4	CASSQGQAAHNYGYTF	TGTGCCAGCAGCCAAGGACAGGCCGCGCATAACTATGGCTACACCTTC
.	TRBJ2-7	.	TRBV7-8	CASSLAFDEQYF	TGTGCCAGCAGCTTAGCGTTCGACGAGCAGTACTTC
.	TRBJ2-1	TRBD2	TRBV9	CASSVGVAGGYNEQFF	TGTGCCAGCAGCGTAGGGGTAGCGGGAGGATACAATGAGCAGTTCTTC
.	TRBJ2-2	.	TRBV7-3	CASSLIDAGELFF	TGTGCCAGCAGCTTAATAGATGCCGGGGAGCTGTTTTTT
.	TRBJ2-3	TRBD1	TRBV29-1	CSVEGLGTGTDTQYF	TGCAGCGTTGAAGGGTTAGGGACAGGGACAGATACGCAGTATTTT
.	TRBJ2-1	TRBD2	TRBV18	CASSPLSSGGDNEQFF	TGTGCCAGCTCACCACTTTCCAGCGGGGGTGACAATGAGCAGTTCTTC
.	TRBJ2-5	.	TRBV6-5	CASRPDSQETQYF	TGTGCCAGCAGACCCGACAGTCAAGAGACCCAGTACTTC
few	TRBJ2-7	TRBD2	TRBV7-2	CASSVFSGRAGEQYF	TGTGCCAGCAGCGTTTTTAGCGGGAGGGCAGGGGAGCAGTACTTC
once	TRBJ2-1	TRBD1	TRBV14	CASSANRGNEQFF	TGTGCCAGCAGCGCAAACAGGGGGAATGAGCAGTTCTTC
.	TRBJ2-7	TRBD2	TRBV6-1	CASSEEGSGNPYEQYF	TGTGCCAGCAGTGAAGAGGGTAGCGGGAACCCCTACGAGCAGTACTTC
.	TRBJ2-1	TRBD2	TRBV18	CASSQAGTRKNEQFF	TGTGCCAGCTCACAGGCCGGGACTAGGAAGAATGAGCAGTTCTTC
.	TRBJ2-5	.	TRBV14	CASSQGRGPYQETQYF	TGTGCCAGCAGCCAAGGAAGGGGCCCGTACCAAGAGACCCAGTACTTC
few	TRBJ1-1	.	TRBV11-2	CASSRRSLDPEAFF	TGTGCCAGCAGCCGTAGGAGCCTAGACCCTGAAGCTTTCTTT
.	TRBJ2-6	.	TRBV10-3	CAIMPGPSSGANVLTF	TGTGCCATCATGCCAGGACCGAGCTCTGGGGCCAACGTCCTGACTTTC
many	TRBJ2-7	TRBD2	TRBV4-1	CASSQVPSGRSYEQYF	TGCGCCAGCAGCCAAGTTCCTAGCGGGCGCTCCTACGAGCAGTACTTC
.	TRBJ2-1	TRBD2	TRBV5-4	CASSAGLAGRNEQFF	TGTGCCAGCAGCGCGGGACTAGCGGGAAGGAATGAGCAGTTCTTC
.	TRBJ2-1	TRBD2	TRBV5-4	CASSYQLASSYNEQFF	TGTGCCAGCAGCTACCAACTAGCGAGCTCCTACAATGAGCAGTTCTTC
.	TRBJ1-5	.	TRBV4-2	CASSQLQGSNQPQHF	TGTGCCAGCAGCCAACTACAGGGATCAAATCAGCCCCAGCATTTT
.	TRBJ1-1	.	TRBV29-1	CSGGLRNTEAFF	TGCAGCGGGGGACTGCGGAACACTGAAGCTTTCTTT
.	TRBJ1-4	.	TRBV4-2	CASSQDGRVYTNEKLFF	TGTGCCAGCAGCCAAGATGGAAGGGTCTACACTAATGAAAAACTGTTTTTT
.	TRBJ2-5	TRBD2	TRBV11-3	CASSLAGLAGETQYF	TGTGCCAGCAGCTTAGCGGGACTAGCCGGGGAGACCCAGTACTTC
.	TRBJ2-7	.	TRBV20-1	CSARVGGHRYF	TGCAGTGCTAGAGTCGGAGGTCATCGGTACTTC
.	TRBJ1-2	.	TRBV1	CTSSQVTDSYGYTF	TGCACCAGCAGCCAAGTGACGGACAGCTATGGCTACACCTTC
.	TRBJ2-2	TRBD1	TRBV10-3	CAISGFPWTGGDTGELFF	TGTGCCATCAGTGGGTTCCCGTGGACAGGGGGTGACACCGGGGAGCTGTTTTTT
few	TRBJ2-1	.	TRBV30	CAWSQSDTTYNEQFF	TGTGCCTGGAGCCAAAGCGATACTACCTACAATGAGCAGTTCTTC
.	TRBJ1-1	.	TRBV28	CASSQGGGTEAFF	TGTGCCAGCAGTCAAGGGGGGGGCACTGAAGCTTTCTTT